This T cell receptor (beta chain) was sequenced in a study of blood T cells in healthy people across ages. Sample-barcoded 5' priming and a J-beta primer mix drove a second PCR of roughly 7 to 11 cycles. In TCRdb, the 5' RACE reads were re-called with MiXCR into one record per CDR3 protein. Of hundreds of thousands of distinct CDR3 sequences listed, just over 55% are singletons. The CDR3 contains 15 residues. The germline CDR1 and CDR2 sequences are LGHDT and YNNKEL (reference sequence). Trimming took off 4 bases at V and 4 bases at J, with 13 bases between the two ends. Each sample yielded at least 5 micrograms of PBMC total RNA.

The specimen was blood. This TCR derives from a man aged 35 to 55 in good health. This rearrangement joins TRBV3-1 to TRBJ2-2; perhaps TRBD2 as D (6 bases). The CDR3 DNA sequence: TGTGCCAGCAGCCTCGGGAGTAACCCCACCGGGGAGCTGTTTTTT. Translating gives CASSLGSNPTGELFF.